These T cell receptor beta chains were read from a single sample in a study of cytomegalovirus exposure and HLA in healthy donors. Profiling relied on immunoSEQ multiplex PCR, and the TCRdb table lists in-frame clones only, not all of them. The sample lists 150,000 to 180,000 clones, about 80% occurring once. Sequenced material: PBMCs. These receptors all stem from a woman in her thirties or forties in good health and CMV-seronegative. The CDR3 runs from the conserved cysteine through the conserved F or W. A D gene is named only where the DNA matches it firmly. Clone size is given for some rows only: seen once, a few or many times, or a class if the clone is expanded.

>.|TRBV19|TRBJ2-1|.
TGTGCCAGTAGTATGGGTGGGGCGCCCCCTGGGAATGAGCAGTTCTTC
CASSMGGAPPGNEQFF
>.|TRBV6-5|TRBJ2-7|.
TGTGCCAGCAGAGGACTTAGAATCCCCTACGAGCAGTACTTC
CASRGLRIPYEQYF
>.|TRBV29-1|TRBJ2-5|.
TGCAGCGTTGAAACAACGTCTACGCCGGGTTCGGGGCAGTACTTC
CSVETTSTPGSGQYF
>.|TRBV5-1|TRBJ2-1|TRBD2
TGCGCCAGCAGCCTAGCGGGGACGTCCTACAATGAGCAGTTCTTC
CASSLAGTSYNEQFF
>.|TRBV9|TRBJ1-2|TRBD1
TGTGCCAGCAGCGCTCTCGGGGGACAGGAGTATGGCTACACCTTC
CASSALGGQEYGYTF
>.|TRBV2|TRBJ1-5|.
TGTGCCAGCACCGAGGAGCTGGCTCAGCCCCAGCATTTT
CASTEELAQPQHF
>.|TRBV5-6|TRBJ2-3|.
TGTGCCAGCAGCTTGGTGTGGCAGGCTAGCACAGATACGCAGTATTTT
CASSLVWQASTDTQYF
>.|TRBV7-2|TRBJ2-5|TRBD2
TGTGCCAGCAGACCCACTAGCGTTGGGACCCAGTACTTC
CASRPTSVGTQYF
>.|TRBV2|TRBJ1-2|TRBD1
TGTGCCAGCAGACCCGGGACAGGCGATCCGACGGCTGTTCAATTC
CASRPGTGDPTAVQF
>.|TRBV5-1|TRBJ2-7|TRBD1
TGCGCCAGCAGCTTCGGGACAGCCTACGAGCAGTACTTC
CASSFGTAYEQYF
>once|TRBV28|TRBJ2-5|TRBD1
TGTGCCAGCCAGACAGGGGGCGAAGGAGAGACCCAGTACTTC
CASQTGGEGETQYF
>.|TRBV7-8|TRBJ1-4|.
TGTGCCAGCAGCTTAAGGGTGGGACAAATAGTGGAAAAACTGTTTTTT
CASSLRVGQIVEKLFF
>.|TRBV29-1|TRBJ2-3|.
TGCAGCGCGGACTACCTGAACACAGATACGCAGTATTTT
CSADYLNTDTQYF
>.|TRBV7-2|TRBJ1-5|TRBD1
TGTGCCAGCAGCTTAGCGGGGACAGGGATCAATCAGCCCCAGCATTTT
CASSLAGTGINQPQHF
>once|TRBV5-8|TRBJ2-1|TRBD2
TGTGCCAGCCGGACTAGCGGGGCGTCCTACAATGAGCAGTTCTTC
CASRTSGASYNEQFF
>few|TRBV7-2|TRBJ1-4|.
TGTGCCAGCAGCTTAGCGGTTCAGGGGAGCGGAAAACTGTTTTTT
CASSLAVQGSGKLFF
>few|TRBV4-1|TRBJ2-7|.
TGCGCCAGCAGCCTAGGACAGGGAGGGACCTACGAGCAGTACTTC
CASSLGQGGTYEQYF
>.|TRBV30|TRBJ1-4|.
TGTGCCTGGGCCTATGGTGAAAAACTGTTTTTT
CAWAYGEKLFF
>.|TRBV7-9|TRBJ1-4|.
TGTGCCAGCAGCTTAGTGGCAGGGACTAATGAAAAACTGTTTTTT
CASSLVAGTNEKLFF
>.|TRBV5-1|TRBJ1-2|TRBD1
TGCGCCAGCAGCTTGGACAGGGGGCACTATGGCTACACCTTC
CASSLDRGHYGYTF
>few|TRBV11-3|TRBJ2-5|TRBD2
TGTGCCAGCAGCTTAGTAGCTGGGACTAGCGGGATAGAGACCCAGTACTTC
CASSLVAGTSGIETQYF
>.|TRBV5-6|TRBJ1-2|TRBD1
TGTGCCAGCAGTCCAGACAGGGGCTATGGCTACACCTTC
CASSPDRGYGYTF
>.|TRBV7-9|TRBJ2-5|TRBD2
TGTGCCAGCAGGGCACTAGCGGGAGCCCAAGAGACCCAGTACTTC
CASRALAGAQETQYF
>.|TRBV7-9|TRBJ1-4|TRBD1
TGTGCCAGCAGCCTTGGGACAGGCCCAACTAATGAAAAACTGTTTTTT
CASSLGTGPTNEKLFF
>.|TRBV13|TRBJ2-5|TRBD1
TGTGCCAGCCGTTCCTTAGACAGGGGCCAAGAGACCCAGTACTTC
CASRSLDRGQETQYF
>.|TRBV11-3|TRBJ2-1|TRBD1
TGTGCCAGCAGCGTTCCGGGACAGTTGTACAATGAGCAGTTCTTC
CASSVPGQLYNEQFF
>.|TRBV11-2|TRBJ2-7|TRBD1
TGTGCCAGCAGCACGCTCGGGACAGGAAGCTACGAGCAGTACTTC
CASSTLGTGSYEQYF
>.|TRBV11-2|TRBJ1-1|.
TGTGCCAGCAGCGTACAGGGTTTGAACACTGAAGCTTTCTTT
CASSVQGLNTEAFF
>.|TRBV19|TRBJ1-3|.
TGTGCCAGTAGTATAGCAGGGGCTGGAAACACCATATATTTT
CASSIAGAGNTIYF
>.|TRBV6-1|TRBJ2-5|TRBD1
TGTGCCAGCAGTGGAGAAGGGGGCGGAATGGCCCAGTACTTC
CASSGEGGGMAQYF
>.|TRBV2|TRBJ2-5|TRBD1
TGTGCCAGCAGTGAGGACAGGGGGCCGGGGGCCCAGTACTTC
CASSEDRGPGAQYF
>few|TRBV10-1|TRBJ2-1|TRBD2
TGCGCCAGCAGTGCTAGCGGGAGGCCTGGCTCCTACAATGAGCAGTTCTTC
CASSASGRPGSYNEQFF
>.|TRBV20-1|TRBJ1-1|.
TGCAGTGCTAGTCTGGACAAAGCTTTCTTT
CSASLDKAFF
>.|TRBV7-2|TRBJ2-7|.
TGTGCCAGCAGCTTTCAAGGGTACAGGGTGGACGAGCAGTACTTC
CASSFQGYRVDEQYF
>.|TRBV2|TRBJ1-1|.
TGTGCCAGCTTCCAAGGGGGTAGTCCGGTTGAAGCTTTCTTT
CASFQGGSPVEAFF
>once|TRBV29-1|TRBJ1-1|.
TGCAGCGTTGAAGATCGACCAGGCGCTGAAGCTTTCTTT
CSVEDRPGAEAFF
>.|TRBV18|TRBJ1-1|.
TGTGCCAGCTCAGGGGGCATGGACACTGAAGCTTTCTTT
CASSGGMDTEAFF
>.|TRBV6-1|TRBJ2-1|.
TGTGCCTCCAAACCCAACCCCGGTCCCTACAATGAGCAGTTCTTC
CASKPNPGPYNEQFF
>.|TRBV7-9|TRBJ2-3|.
TGTGCCAGCAGCCCTTATATGAGACAGATCACAGATACGCAGTATTTT
CASSPYMRQITDTQYF
>few|TRBV11-2|TRBJ1-4|.
TGTGCCAGCAGCTTAGCTTGGGGAGGGTATGAAAAACTGTTTTTT
CASSLAWGGYEKLFF
>once|TRBV19|TRBJ1-2|TRBD1
TGTGCCAGTAGCTCCGACAGGGGCGGCTACACCTTC
CASSSDRGGYTF
>few|TRBV5-1|TRBJ2-5|.
TGCGCCAGCAGCGTGACTCAAGAGACCCAGTACTTC
CASSVTQETQYF
>.|TRBV5-1|TRBJ2-5|.
TGCGCCAGCAGCTTGGTTGCCCAGGTACAAGAGACCCAGTACTTC
CASSLVAQVQETQYF
>.|TRBV6-1|TRBJ2-7|TRBD1
TGTGCCAGCAGGGCCGGGACAGGGATCTTACGCGAGCAGTACTTC
CASRAGTGILREQYF
>.|TRBV7-9|TRBJ1-4|.
TGTGCCAGCAGCTCGGGGGAAAAACTGTTTTTT
CASSSGEKLFF
>.|TRBV5-4|TRBJ2-7|.
TGTGCCAGCAGCCTAGGGACAACCTACGAGCAGTACTTC
CASSLGTTYEQYF
>.|TRBV6-1|TRBJ2-5|TRBD2
TGTGCCAGCAGTGAGGGACTAGCGGGAGGAACCCAGTACTTC
CASSEGLAGGTQYF
>.|TRBV6-1|TRBJ2-6|.
TGTGCCAGCAGTGGACAGGTCTCTGGGGCCAACGTCCTGACTTTC
CASSGQVSGANVLTF
>few|TRBV5-6|TRBJ2-1|TRBD2
TGTGCCAGCAGCTTGCTCCTAGCGGCCTACAATGAGCAGTTCTTC
CASSLLLAAYNEQFF
>.|TRBV7-8|TRBJ1-1|.
TGTGCCAGCAGCCAAACCAGGGGTACTGAAGCTTTCTTT
CASSQTRGTEAFF